This entry concerns a single T cell receptor beta chain. The antigen is unknown. This specimen comes from a study of graft-versus-host responses after intestinal transplantation. In the study overall: In this cohort, recipients had multivisceral, liver-intestinal, or isolated intestinal transplants. Each recipient received anti-thymocyte globulin induction, then tacrolimus and steroids for approximately three years. Study results and caveats: Investigators detected GvH clones in recipient marrow, with some emerging earlier in ileum or blood. Within the allografts of patients who had graft-donor T cell macrochimerism, graft-versus-host to host-versus-graft clonal ratios were high.

The trim removed 2 bases at V and 1 base at J, leaving 12 bases unmatched. The CDR3 covers 18 residues. The germline gives CDR1 SNHLY, CDR2 FYNNEI. Clones were read by immunoSEQ multiplex PCR, and TCRdb kept only the in-frame ones, dropping some. The sample has around 110,000 clones, 90% seen once; the top ten hold 0.15% to 0.2%. This chain links TRBV2 with TRBJ1-2, with 8 nucleotides matching TRBD1. This clonotype was obtained from a human donor who received an intestinal transplant. The sequencing used unstimulated CD4+ T cells sorted from spleen or lymph node cells, collected before intestinal transplant. The DNA of the CDR3 is TGTGCCAGCAGTGAATACAGGGGGTCACCCGATTATAACTATGGCTACACCTTC. It specifies CASSEYRGSPDYNYGYTF.